The next 9 T cell receptor beta chains were all read from a single sample in a study of tumor and adjacent non-tumor tissue in lung cancer. No cell sorting was done before RNA was extracted from the tissue. TCRbeta libraries were built with three rounds of nested PCR, modified from ARM-PCR. TCRdb redid the calling of the multiplex PCR reads with MiXCR, one entry per CDR3 protein. The table shows 76,000 or so distinct CDR3 sequences, with approximately 71% occurring only once. Sequencing was performed on lung tumor tissue. The receptor set was obtained from a woman aged 70-85 years with non-small cell lung cancer.

A note on this clonotype: One junction end disagrees with the germline gene, perhaps due to a read error. V gene TRBV5-4 combines with J gene TRBJ2-3, with D hard to call. This CDR3 region has 13 residues. CDR1 is SGHNT, CDR2 YYREEE, per germline (reference sequence). CDR3 region: CASSFDGPDMQYF. CDR3 in DNA: TGTGCCAGCAGCTTCGACGGGCCAGATATGCAGTATTTT.

Concerning this clonotype itself: It may be a read error: a sequence one base away is much more abundant. The chain combines TRBV10-1 with TRBJ1-2; 10 nucleotides line up with TRBD1. The CDR3 runs 13 residues. Per the germline V gene, CDR1 is WNHNN and CDR2 is SYGVQD (reference sequence). Trimming at V came to 8 bases and at J to 4 bases, leaving 4 bases not matched to a gene. The CDR3 DNA sequence: TGCGCCAGCGGTCGGGACAGGGGCTATGGCTACACCTTC. Residues: CASGRDRGYGYTF.

The chain links TRBV5-1 to TRBJ1-1; D possibly corresponds to TRBD1 (6 bases). CDR1 and CDR2 (germline): SGHRS, YFSETQ. CDR3 length: 15 residues. The V gene lost 0 bases and the J gene lost 8 bases, with 17 bases spanning the gap. The CDR3 DNA reads as TGCGCCAGCAGCTTGGTAGGAGCGGGGGGCACAGAAGCTTTCTTT. This translates into CASSLVGAGGTEAFF.

The rearrangement joins TRBV6-1 to TRBJ2-7; 9 nucleotides line up with TRBD2. Germline lookup yields CDR1 MNHNS and CDR2 SASEGT. Trimming took 7 bases from V and 5 from J; bases not matched to a gene: 15. The CDR3 is 16 amino acids. The CDR3 is CASTRQRLAEMDEQYF. DNA for the CDR3: TGTGCCAGCACCCGCCAACGACTAGCGGAAATGGACGAGCAGTACTTC.

Concerning this clonotype: This could be a read error, since a much larger clone is one nucleotide away. The chain has TRBV28 and TRBJ1-1; D gene ambiguous. The CDR3 spans 14 residues. Trimming cost V 8 bases and J 13 bases, with 26 bases left between them. Germline V gene data show CDR1 as MDHEN and CDR2 as SYDVKM. The CDR3 is CASLPGCMGLLGFF. The CDR3 DNA follows: TGTGCCAGCCTCCCGGGGTGTATGGGCCTGTTGGGTTTCTTT.

The V gene is TRBV29-1, the J gene TRBJ2-7; possible D gene TRBD1, 6 bases. Germline V lookup: CDR1 SQVTM, CDR2 ANQGSEA. The CDR3 contains 12 residues. The CDR3 bases are TGCAGTGTTAACGGGGACAACCACGAGCAGTACTTC. Residues: CSVNGDNHEQYF.

With regard to this clonotype: The junction does not match germline at one end; this may be a read error. The gene calls are TRBV4-1 and TRBJ1-1; 8 nucleotides line up with TRBD1. The CDR3 runs 15 residues. The germline V gene has CDR1 MGHRA and CDR2 YSYEKL. The CDR3 spells CASSQDRGRFTEACF. DNA for the CDR3: TGCGCCAGCAGCCAAGACAGGGGGCGGTTCACTGAAGCTTGTTTT.

This clonotype showed up many times. The chain uses TRBV6-6 and TRBJ2-7, with 9 bases lining up with TRBD2. The V and J ends lost 4 bases and 6 bases, in that order; junction bases with no gene match: 16. CDR1 and CDR2 from the germline V gene are MNHNY and SVGAGI (reference sequence). CDR3 size: 17 residues. The CDR3 DNA follows: TGTGCCAGCAGTTCTCTCTCGGGCGGGAGGGCTTTCAGCGAGCAGTACTTC. Its protein is CASSSLSGGRAFSEQYF.

Turning to this clonotype: A much larger clone differs by one base, so this may be a read error. The CDR3, as DNA: TGTGCCAGCAGTTCCGGGACAGAGTACAATGAGCAGTACTTC. Its translation is CASSSGTEYNEQYF. The genes are TRBV5-6 and TRBJ2-1, with 7 bases aligning to TRBD1. Judging by the DNA end, TRBJ2-7 fits better; the J call may be wrong. The CDR3 extends over 14 amino acids. Per the germline V gene, CDR1 is SGHDT and CDR2 is YYEEEE.